The 31 T cell receptor beta chains below all came from one sample that was sequenced in a study of radiotherapy plus CTLA-4 blockade in lung cancer. Libraries were prepared by immunoSEQ multiplex PCR; TCRdb keeps only in-frame clonotypes and omits some of them. This table holds some 77,000 clones, roughly 86% found once. The material was peripheral blood, obtained from a patient treated with radiotherapy plus ipilimumab. Source of these receptors: a human donor with non-small cell lung cancer who had a partial response to radiotherapy plus ipilimumab.

The chain recombines TRBV30 with TRBJ2-7, with D possibly being TRBD2 (7 bases). The CDR3 runs to 13 residues. V was pared by 4 bases and J by 3 bases, with 13 bases between. Germline V lookup: CDR1 GTSNPN, CDR2 SVGIG (reference sequence). CDR3 in DNA: TGTGCCTGGAAGGGGGAGGGCCTCTACGAGCAGTACTTC. It specifies CAWKGEGLYEQYF.

The chain is built from TRBV10-1 and TRBJ1-2; 8 bases match TRBD1. CDR3 length: 16 amino acids. Germline trimming cut 0 bases from V and 1 base from J; bases unmatched to any gene: 4. Per the germline V gene, CDR1 is WNHNN and CDR2 is SYGVQD (reference sequence). CDR3 sequence reads: CASSESYGQGNYGYTF. The CDR3 DNA sequence: TGCGCCAGCAGTGAGTCGTACGGACAGGGTAACTATGGCTACACCTTC.

The rearrangement uses TRBV10-3 and TRBJ2-1, with 9 positions matching TRBD2. This CDR3 spans 15 amino acids. Germline lookup yields CDR1 ENHRY and CDR2 SYGVKD. Trimming at V came to 4 bases and at J to 9 bases, leaving 10 bases not matched to a gene. The DNA for the CDR3 is TGTGCCATCAGTGTAGGTAGCGGGAGACAGGGTGAGCAGTTCTTC. It translates to CAISVGSGRQGEQFF.

The chain is built from TRBV28 and TRBJ2-5, with 10 positions matching TRBD1. Trimming removed 4 bases from V and 5 bases from J; junction bases left unmatched: 7. The CDR3 covers 15 residues. In germline, CDR1 is MDHEN, CDR2 SYDVKM. The CDR3 region is CASSSTGGASETQYF. The CDR3 coding sequence is TGTGCCAGCAGTTCGACAGGGGGCGCATCGGAGACCCAGTACTTC.

CDR3 amino acids: CASSPPLTALGTEAFF. The CDR3 DNA sequence: TGTGCCAGCAGCCCACCGTTGACAGCCCTGGGGACTGAAGCTTTCTTT. The genes are TRBV7-6 and TRBJ1-1; perhaps TRBD1 as D (5 bases). The V gene lost 5 bases and the J gene lost 5 bases, with 21 bases spanning the gap. The CDR3 runs 16 residues. The germline gives CDR1 SGHVS, CDR2 FNYEAQ. The full variable domain, rest sourced from reference TRBV7-6 and TRBJ1-1, is GAGVSQSPRYKVTKRGQDVALRCDPISGHVSLYWYRQALGQGPEFLTYFNYEAQQDKSGLPNDRFSAERPEGSISTLTIQRTEQRDSAMYRCASSPPLTALGTEAFFGQGTRLTVV.

V and J are TRBV10-1 and TRBJ1-3; D call uncertain. The germline CDR1 and CDR2 sequences are WNHNN and SYGVQD (reference sequence). Trimming stripped 2 bases from V and 2 bases from J, with 4 bases between. The CDR3 spans 13 residues. CDR3 in DNA: TGCGCCAGCAGTGAGACTGCTGGAAACACCATATATTTT. It encodes CASSETAGNTIYF.

The V call is TRBV14, the J call TRBJ2-4, with D possibly TRBD1 on 6 matching bases. CDR1 is SGHDN and CDR2 is FVKESK in the germline V gene. With 4 bases removed from V and 9 bases from J, the gap between germline ends came to 13 bases. The CDR3 has 13 residues. CDR3 sequence reads: CASSPDLGGIQYF. CDR3 sequence (DNA): TGTGCCAGCAGCCCCGATCTAGGGGGCATTCAGTACTTC.

The chain carries TRBV2 and TRBJ1-5; D gene uncertain. Germline V gene sequence: CDR1 SNHLY, CDR2 FYNNEI. The CDR3 has 11 residues. The V end lost 6 bases, the J end lost 4 bases, and 4 bases lay between the germline ends. This CDR3 is CASSSNQPQHF. The CDR3 DNA reads TGTGCCAGCAGCAGTAATCAGCCCCAGCATTTT.

The chain combines TRBV7-9 with TRBJ1-2; no definite D call. Germline CDR1 reads SEHNR; CDR2 reads FQNEAQ (reference sequence). This CDR3 contains 15 residues. The V end was cut by 0 bases, the J end by 2 bases, with 10 bases between. The CDR3: CASSLAFLRNYGYTF. The CDR3 DNA sequence: TGTGCCAGCAGCTTAGCTTTCCTTCGGAACTATGGCTACACCTTC.

The chain recombines TRBV11-2 with TRBJ2-3, with D maybe TRBD2 (5 bases). V lost 2 bases, J lost 1 base, and 16 bases lay in between. The germline V gene encodes CDR1 SGHAT and CDR2 FQNNGV. The CDR3 is 17 amino acids. For the CDR3, the DNA is TGTGCCAGCAGCTTAATAAGCGGACTTACCGGCACAGATACGCAGTATTTT. Protein product: CASSLISGLTGTDTQYF. The full variable domain, its missing parts supplied by reference TRBV11-2 and TRBJ2-3, is EAGVAQSPRYKIIEKRQSVAFWCNPISGHATLYWYQQILGQGPKLLIQFQNNGVVDDSQLPKDRFSAERLKGVDSTLKIQPAKLEDSAVYLCASSLISGLTGTDTQYFGPGTRLTVL.

The chain carries TRBV28 and TRBJ2-4, with D hard to call. Germline assignment: CDR1 MDHEN and CDR2 SYDVKM. This CDR3 region has 17 residues. With 5 bases removed from V and 0 bases from J, the gap between germline ends came to 17 bases. CDR3 in DNA: TGTGCCAGCAGTCCAAACCCAGCGCTACTAGCCAAAAACATTCAGTACTTC. It yields the protein CASSPNPALLAKNIQYF.

This clone was recorded once. V is TRBV20-1 and J is TRBJ1-2, with D perhaps TRBD1 (6 bases). Looked up from germline, CDR1 is DFQATT and CDR2 is SNEGSKA (reference sequence). V shed 6 bases and J shed 3 bases, with 8 bases lying between them. The CDR3 is 11 amino acids. CDR3 in DNA: TGCAGTGCAAGGACAGACTATGGCTACACCTTC. This translates into CSARTDYGYTF.

J is TRBJ2-1 and V is TRBV9; 8 bases are a match to TRBD2. Germline lookup yields CDR1 SGDLS and CDR2 YYNGEE. Trimming at V came to 1 base and at J to 9 bases, leaving 9 bases not matched to a gene. This CDR3 has 15 residues. CDR3 in amino acids: CASSVSGTSRSEQFF. CDR3 nucleotide sequence: TGTGCCAGCAGCGTAAGCGGGACTAGTCGAAGTGAGCAGTTCTTC.

This chain joins TRBV1 and TRBJ1-4; the table's TRBD1 call for D was not verified on the DNA. TRBV1 is a known pseudogene. This CDR3 has 18 amino acids. Written as DNA, the CDR3 is TGCACCCGATCTAGAAGGGGACAGGGTCAATCAAGGGGTGAAAAACTGTTTTTT. Translated: CTRSRRGQGQSRGEKLFF.

This sequence joins TRBV5-1 and TRBJ1-5; D unclear. The V end lost 0 bases, the J end lost 3 bases, and 10 bases lay between the germline ends. Looked up from germline, CDR1 is SGHRS and CDR2 is YFSETQ. The CDR3 contains 15 residues. This CDR3 is CASSLELGANQPQHF. The CDR3 nucleotides read TGCGCCAGCAGCTTGGAGCTGGGCGCCAATCAGCCCCAGCATTTT.

This clone was seen once. V is TRBV5-1 and J is TRBJ2-3; 7 positions agree with TRBD2. CDR1 is SGHRS, CDR2 YFSETQ, per germline. V trimming: 3 bases; J trimming: 0 bases; junction bases outside the gene matches: 4. The CDR3 runs to 15 residues. For the CDR3, the DNA is TGCGCCAGCAGCTCCCAGCGGGGTAGCACAGATACGCAGTATTTT. Translated: CASSSQRGSTDTQYF.

The chain has TRBV27 and TRBJ2-3; 8 bases are shared with TRBD2. The CDR3 length is 17 residues. Germline CDR1 reads MNHEY; CDR2 reads SMNVEV (reference sequence). V was pared by 4 bases and J by 4 bases, with 13 bases of the junction left unmatched. The CDR3 here is CASSSRTSRVVPDTQYF. In nucleotides, the CDR3 is TGTGCCAGCAGTTCCCGGACTAGCAGGGTCGTCCCAGATACGCAGTATTTT.

As regards this clone: The junction shows a germline mismatch at one end, possibly a read error. The CDR3 is CATNRELEGNEQFF. The CDR3 DNA follows: TGTGCCACCAACAGAGAACTAGAAGGCAATGAGCAGTTCTTC. The chain recombines TRBV15 with TRBJ2-1; D might be TRBD2 (5 bases). The CDR3 sequence is 14 residues long. Germline V gene sequence: CDR1 LNHNV, CDR2 YYDKDF (reference sequence). The variable domain in full, completed from reference TRBV15 and TRBJ2-1, reads DAMVIQNPRYQVTQFGKPVTLSCSQTLNHNVMYWYQQKSSQAPKLLFHYYDKDFNNEADTPDNFQSRRPNTSFCFLDIRSPGLGDTAMYLCATNRELEGNEQFFGPGTRLTVL.

This chain joins TRBV27 and TRBJ2-1; D gene unclear. V lost 2 bases and J 7 bases, leaving 9 bases between the germline ends. CDR3 length: 13 amino acids. Germline CDR1 is MNHEY and CDR2 is SMNVEV (reference sequence). In DNA form, the CDR3 reads TGTGCCAGCAGTTTACGAACTAAGAATGAGCAGTTCTTC. It translates to CASSLRTKNEQFF.

The chain has TRBV7-3 and TRBJ1-6; perhaps TRBD1 as D (5 bases). Looked up from germline, CDR1 is SGHTA and CDR2 is FQGTGA. The V end lost 2 bases, the J end lost 7 bases, and 12 bases lay between the germline ends. This CDR3 spans 15 amino acids. CDR3 DNA sequence: TGTGCCAGCAGCTTAGGGGGAGGCTGGAATTCACCCCTCCACTTT. It encodes CASSLGGGWNSPLHF.

V is TRBV6-6 and J is TRBJ1-2, with D perhaps TRBD1 (6 bases). Germline V lookup: CDR1 MNHNY, CDR2 SVGAGI (reference sequence). Trimming cost V 6 bases and J 4 bases, with 18 bases left between them. The CDR3 is 15 residues long. CDR3 DNA: TGTGCCAGCAGGAGACAGGTTCACAGACCCTATGGCTACACCTTC. Encoded protein: CASRRQVHRPYGYTF.

This chain connects TRBV9 to TRBJ1-1, with D hard to call. V was cut by 4 bases and J by 4 bases, with 17 bases left in between. This CDR3 has 15 amino acids. CDR1 is SGDLS, CDR2 YYNGEE, per germline. DNA of the CDR3: TGTGCCAGCAGCTTCCGGGAGACATCCGGCACTGAAGCTTTCTTT. Residues: CASSFRETSGTEAFF.

The chain is built from TRBV4-1 and TRBJ2-1; TRBD2 is a possible D gene (7 bases). This CDR3 has 20 residues. The germline V gene has CDR1 MGHRA and CDR2 YSYEKL. Deletions cut 4 bases from V and 4 bases from J, with 29 bases between. The CDR3 is CASSRQRYTGGPSNYNEQFF. In DNA form, the CDR3 reads TGCGCCAGCAGCCGTCAACGATATACGGGGGGCCCTTCGAATTACAATGAGCAGTTCTTC.

The CDR3 loop is CASWTGPYTEAFF. CDR3 nucleotides: TGTGCCAGCTGGACAGGTCCCTACACTGAAGCTTTCTTT. This chain joins TRBV6-5 and TRBJ1-1, with 7 positions matching TRBD1. The CDR3 loop spans 13 amino acids. The V gene's germline CDR1 is MNHEY and CDR2 SVGAGI. Germline trimming cut 8 bases from V and 3 bases from J; bases unmatched to any gene: 6.

This chain connects TRBV28 to TRBJ1-1; D remains ambiguous. The length of the CDR3 is 13 residues. Germline V gene sequence: CDR1 MDHEN, CDR2 SYDVKM. Trimming left V 5 bases short and J 1 base short, with 8 bases between. DNA of the CDR3: TGTGCCAGCAGTCTAGCTGCGAACACTGAAGCTTTCTTT. Its translation: CASSLAANTEAFF.

This clone was detected a few times. This chain joins TRBV15 and TRBJ2-7, with TRBD1 matching over 7 bases. The germline gives CDR1 LNHNV, CDR2 YYDKDF (reference sequence). The CDR3 is made up of 15 amino acids. The J segment lost 4 bases and the V segment lost 0 bases, leaving 6 bases of the junction unmatched. The CDR3 bases are TGTGCCACCAGCAGAGATCTGGAGGACAGGTACGAGCAGTACGTC. Translating it yields CATSRDLEDRYEQYV.

The rearrangement uses TRBV5-1 and TRBJ2-3; D gene ambiguous. Germline CDR1 reads SGHRS; CDR2 reads YFSETQ. V dropped 0 bases and J dropped 2 bases, with 7 bases sitting between them. The CDR3 has 14 amino acids. CDR3 sequence (DNA): TGCGCCAGCAGCTTGGTACAGTTCACAGATACGCAGTATTTT. Its protein is CASSLVQFTDTQYF.

The chain uses TRBV27 and TRBJ2-7, with D unresolved. The CDR3 has 12 residues. With 6 bases removed from V and 2 bases from J, the gap between germline ends came to 8 bases. CDR1 MNHEY and CDR2 SMNVEV come from the germline V gene (reference sequence). The CDR3 DNA reads as TGTGCCAGCAGGTCTATGGCCTACGAGCAGTACTTC. Protein product: CASRSMAYEQYF.

The chain employs TRBV28 and TRBJ1-1; 9 bases are a match to TRBD1. Germline CDR1 and CDR2: MDHEN and SYDVKM. The CDR3 has 17 amino acids. V lost 6 bases and J lost 5; bases outside the gene matches: 16. The CDR3 DNA is TGTGCCAGCAGACCGGACGGGACAGGGTATCTGGTTACTGAAGCTTTCTTT. This sequence encodes CASRPDGTGYLVTEAFF.

The sample holds one count of this clone. V and J are TRBV6-5 and TRBJ2-5, with TRBD1 matching 11 bases. The trim removed 6 bases at V and 5 bases at J, leaving 5 bases unmatched. Germline V gene lookup returns CDR1 MNHEY and CDR2 SVGAGI. CDR3 length equals 14 residues. This CDR3 is CASRPRTGGETQYF. Written as DNA, the CDR3 is TGTGCCAGCAGACCCAGGACAGGGGGCGAGACCCAGTACTTC.

The V gene is TRBV6-1, the J gene TRBJ1-4; possible D gene TRBD1, 6 bases. Trimming left V 11 bases short and J 8 bases short, with 15 bases between. This CDR3 region has 12 residues. Germline V gene sequence: CDR1 MNHNS, CDR2 SASEGT. The CDR3 loop is CAAGGHREKLFF. The CDR3 nucleotides read TGTGCCGCGGGGGGGCATCGAGAAAAACTGTTTTTT.